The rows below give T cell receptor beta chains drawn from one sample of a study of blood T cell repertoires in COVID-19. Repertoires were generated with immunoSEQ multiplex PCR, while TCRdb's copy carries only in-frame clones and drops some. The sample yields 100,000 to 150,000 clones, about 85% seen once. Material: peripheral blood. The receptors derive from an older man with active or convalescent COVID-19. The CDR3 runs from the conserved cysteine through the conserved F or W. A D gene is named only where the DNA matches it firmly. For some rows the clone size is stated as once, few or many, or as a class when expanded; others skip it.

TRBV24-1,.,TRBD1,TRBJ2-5,CATSGAQGARETQYF,TGTGCCACCAGTGGCGCGCAGGGGGCTCGAGAGACCCAGTACTTC
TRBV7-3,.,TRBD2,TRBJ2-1,CASSSTSGGYNEQFF,TGTGCCAGCAGCTCGACTAGCGGGGGGTACAATGAGCAGTTCTTC
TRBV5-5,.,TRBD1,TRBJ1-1,CASTARAGGNWNTEAFF,TGTGCCAGCACCGCCCGCGCAGGGGGTAACTGGAACACTGAAGCTTTCTTT
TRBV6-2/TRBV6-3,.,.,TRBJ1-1,CASSYSPGFMNTEAFF,TGTGCCAGCAGTTACTCCCCAGGTTTTATGAACACTGAAGCTTTCTTT
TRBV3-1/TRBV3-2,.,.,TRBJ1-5,CASSPDRSQPQHF,TGTGCCAGCAGTCCCGACAGGAGTCAGCCCCAGCATTTT
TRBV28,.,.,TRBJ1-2,CASMARRYGYTF,TGTGCCAGCATGGCTAGACGGTACGGCTACACCTTC
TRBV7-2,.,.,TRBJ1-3,CASSFGRGPGNTIYF,TGTGCCAGCAGCTTCGGGAGGGGCCCTGGAAACACCATATATTTT
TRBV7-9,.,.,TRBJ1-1,CASSLEAGVTEAFF,TGTGCCAGCAGCTTAGAGGCGGGAGTCACTGAAGCTTTCTTT
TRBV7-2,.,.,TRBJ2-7,CASSLVPPSVSYEQYF,TGTGCCAGCAGCTTAGTCCCCCCTAGCGTGTCCTACGAGCAGTACTTC
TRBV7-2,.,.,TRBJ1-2,CASSLVGGNPEGYTF,TGTGCCAGCAGCTTAGTTGGAGGGAACCCTGAGGGCTACACCTTC
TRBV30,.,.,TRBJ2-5,CAWSRTYQETQYF,TGTGCCTGGAGTCGGACATACCAAGAGACCCAGTACTTC
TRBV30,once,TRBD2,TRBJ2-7,CAWSVQGLAVWQYF,TGTGCCTGGAGTGTACAAGGACTAGCGGTTTGGCAGTACTTC
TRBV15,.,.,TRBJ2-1,CATSRERGYEQFF,TGTGCCACCAGCAGAGAAAGGGGCTATGAGCAGTTCTTC
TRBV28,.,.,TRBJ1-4,CASSLKGGANEKLFF,TGTGCCAGCAGTTTAAAGGGGGGGGCTAATGAAAAACTGTTTTTT
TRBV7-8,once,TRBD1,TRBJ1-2,CASSLVQGYTYGYTF,TGTGCCAGCAGCTTAGTACAGGGGTATACTTATGGCTACACCTTC
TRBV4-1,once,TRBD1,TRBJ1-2,CASSQEGTGDGGYTF,TGCGCCAGCAGCCAAGAGGGGACAGGGGACGGGGGCTACACCTTC
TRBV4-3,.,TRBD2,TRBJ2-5,CASSQVAGRVVETQYF,TGCGCCAGCAGCCAAGTAGCGGGAAGGGTGGTAGAGACCCAGTACTTC
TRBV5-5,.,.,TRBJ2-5,CASSWTDLKETQYF,TGTGCCAGCAGCTGGACAGACTTGAAAGAGACCCAGTACTTC
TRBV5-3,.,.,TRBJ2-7,CATYNRDTITKKQYF,TGTGCCACCTATAACCGGGACACTATAACTAAGAAGCAGTACTTC
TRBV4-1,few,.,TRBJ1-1,CASSQPLQAIHSEAFF,TGCGCCAGCAGCCAACCTTTACAGGCCATACACTCTGAAGCTTTCTTT
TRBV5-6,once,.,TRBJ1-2,CASSLGYEAGGYTF,TGTGCCAGCAGCTTGGGATACGAGGCTGGTGGCTACACCTTC
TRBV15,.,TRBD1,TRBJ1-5,CATKPGQGDHQPQHF,TGTGCCACCAAACCGGGACAGGGGGATCATCAGCCCCAGCATTTT
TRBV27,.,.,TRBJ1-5,CASRIRGDSNQPQHF,TGTGCCAGCCGCATCAGGGGAGATAGCAATCAGCCCCAGCATTTT
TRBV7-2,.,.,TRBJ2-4,CASSLVARKNIQYF,TGTGCCAGCAGCTTAGTTGCCCGGAAAAACATTCAGTACTTC
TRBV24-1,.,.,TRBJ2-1,CATAAYNEQFF,TGTGCCACCGCGGCTTACAATGAGCAGTTCTTC
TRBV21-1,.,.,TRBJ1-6,CASSNQLAGRGYNSPLHF,TGTGCCAGCAGCAACCAGCTCGCGGGGCGCGGCTATAATTCACCCCTCCACTTT
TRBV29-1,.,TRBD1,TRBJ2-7,CSVARTGAYEQYF,TGCAGCGTCGCACGGACAGGAGCCTACGAGCAGTACTTC